Shown below are 13 T cell receptor beta chains from a single sample sequenced in a study of T cells in Graves' hyperthyroidism and ophthalmopathy. The investigators amplified TCR beta CDR3 regions from RNA transcripts. With the HTBI primer set, the TCR CDR3 went through a first round of RT-PCR. TCRdb reanalysed the multiplex PCR reads using MiXCR and keeps one entry per CDR3 protein. The sample contains 600,000 to 700,000 distinct CDR3 sequences, 14% to 15% of which appear only once. What was sequenced was blood. The receptor set was obtained from a woman in her forties with Graves' ophthalmopathy.

Ten or more counts support this clonotype. This chain uses TRBV20-1 with TRBJ2-5, with no clear D. CDR1 and CDR2 from the germline V gene are DFQATT and SNEGSKA (reference sequence). Trimming shortened V by 5 bases and J by 2 bases, and 9 bases separated the two germline ends. This CDR3 comprises 12 residues. The CDR3 region has the DNA TGCAGTGCTCGATCCACTCAAGAGACCCAGTACTTC. It translates to CSARSTQETQYF.

As for this clonotype: This may arise from a read error, as a much more abundant clone is one base away. The CDR3, as DNA: TGTGCCAGCAGCTTAGATCATTTATCCGGGGAGCTGTTTTTT. This sequence encodes CASSLDHLSGELFF. J is TRBJ2-2 and V is TRBV11-2; D remains ambiguous. Germline assignment: CDR1 SGHAT and CDR2 FQNNGV. V lost 0 bases, J lost 6 bases, and 8 bases lay in between. This CDR3 has 14 residues.

This clonotype was detected a few times. The V and J genes are TRBV19 and TRBJ2-7; tentatively, D is TRBD2 (6 bases). Germline V gene lookup returns CDR1 LNHDA and CDR2 SQIVND (reference sequence). This CDR3 spans 13 amino acids. Trimming cost V 1 base and J 5 bases, with 9 bases left between them. CDR3 residues: CASSIGREHEQYF. Written as DNA, the CDR3 is TGTGCCAGTAGTATAGGGAGGGAACACGAGCAGTACTTC.

This clonotype has just a few counts. The chain combines TRBV7-2 with TRBJ2-5, with D perhaps matching TRBD1 (6 bases). CDR3 length equals 16 residues. CDR1 is SGHTA and CDR2 is FQGNSA in the germline V gene. V lost 0 bases to trimming and J lost 1 base, with 12 bases between them. In nucleotides, the CDR3 is TGTGCCAGCAGCTTAGCTGGACAGCCCGGCCAAGAGACCCAGTACTTC. It codes for CASSLAGQPGQETQYF.

The V call is TRBV6-2 or TRBV6-3, the J call TRBJ2-7, with D possibly being TRBD1 (6 bases). V lost 8 bases to trimming and J lost 0 bases, with 17 bases between them. This CDR3 comprises 15 residues. Germline assignment: CDR1 MNHEY and CDR2 SVGEGT. The CDR3 sequence is CASSPNRDNSYEQYF. The CDR3 DNA is TGTGCCAGCTCACCAAATAGGGACAACTCCTACGAGCAGTACTTC.

Here the CDR3 reads CASSYPDRPLSNQPQHF. CDR3 sequence (DNA): TGTGCCAGCAGTTACCCCGACAGACCACTTAGCAATCAGCCCCAGCATTTT. The chain has TRBV6-2 or TRBV6-3 and TRBJ1-5; TRBD1 might be the D (5 bases). V lost 2 bases and J 0 bases, leaving 14 bases between the germline ends. The CDR3 consists of 17 residues. In germline, CDR1 is MNHEY, CDR2 SVGEGT.

This clonotype was recorded many times. The V gene is TRBV7-8, the J gene TRBJ1-1; maybe TRBD1 (6 bases). Per germline, CDR1 SGHVS and CDR2 FQNEAQ. This CDR3 is built from 14 residues. Between the trimmed V and J ends, which lost 4 bases and 5 bases, there was a span of 14 bases. CDR3 sequence (DNA): TGTGCCAGCAGCTGGATCATGCAGGGGACTGAAGCTTTCTTT. Its protein product is CASSWIMQGTEAFF.

This clonotype came up many times. J is TRBJ2-2 and V is TRBV28; 7 bases fit TRBD2. Looked up from germline, CDR1 is MDHEN and CDR2 is SYDVKM. The J segment lost 6 bases and the V segment lost 7 bases, leaving 14 bases of the junction unmatched. CDR3 length: 16 amino acids. The DNA for the CDR3 is TGTGCCAGCAACACCCGAGGGGAGGGGAGGTCCGGGGAGCTGTTTTTT. Encoded protein: CASNTRGEGRSGELFF.

This clonotype was found many times. This chain links TRBV5-4 with TRBJ2-5, with 7 positions matching TRBD1. The germline CDR1 and CDR2 sequences are SGHNT and YYREEE (reference sequence). The V segment lost 0 bases and the J segment 5 bases; nucleotides outside the gene matches: 7. The CDR3 sequence is 15 residues long. The chain's CDR3 is CASSLVETGMETQYF. For the CDR3, the DNA is TGTGCCAGCAGCTTGGTTGAGACAGGGATGGAGACCCAGTACTTC. Full variable domain (missing parts from reference TRBV5-4 and TRBJ2-5): ETGVTQSPTHLIKTRGQQVTLRCSSQSGHNTVSWYQQALGQGPQFIFQYYREEENGRGNFPPRFSGLQFPNYSSELNVNALELDDSALYLCASSLVETGMETQYFGPGTRLLVL.

This clonotype was detected only a few times. The chain couples TRBV11-2 to TRBJ2-2; D unclear. V was pared by 4 bases and J by 7 bases, with 10 bases between. Germline V CDR1 and CDR2: SGHAT, FQNNGV. The CDR3 totals 13 residues. CDR3: CASSSRTNGELFF. The CDR3 bases are TGTGCCAGCAGCTCCCGGACGAACGGGGAGCTGTTTTTT. Drawing the rest from reference TRBV11-2 and TRBJ2-2, the complete variable domain is EAGVAQSPRYKIIEKRQSVAFWCNPISGHATLYWYQQILGQGPKLLIQFQNNGVVDDSQLPKDRFSAERLKGVDSTLKIQPAKLEDSAVYLCASSSRTNGELFFGEGSRLTVL.

This clonotype was detected a few times. The genes are TRBV10-3 and TRBJ2-7; D tentatively reads TRBD1 or TRBD2 (8 bases each). The CDR3 consists of 17 residues. The V gene's germline CDR1 is ENHRY and CDR2 SYGVKD. V gave up 10 bases and J gave up 2 bases, with 27 bases separating them. CDR3: CATQGAQKRESAYEQYF. In nucleotides, the CDR3 is TGTGCCACCCAGGGGGCGCAAAAGCGGGAGTCTGCCTACGAGCAGTACTTC.

The CDR3 protein is CASSAGLTEAFF. CDR3 DNA sequence: TGTGCCAGCAGTGCCGGGCTCACTGAAGCTTTCTTT. The gene calls are TRBV6-2 or TRBV6-3 and TRBJ1-1; no clear D gene. The CDR3 covers 12 residues. Trimming stripped 5 bases from V and 4 bases from J, with 8 bases between. In germline, CDR1 is MNHEY, CDR2 SVGEGT.

This clonotype appeared a few times. The chain is built from TRBV20-1 and TRBJ1-1; 7 bases map to TRBD1. Germline-derived CDR1 and CDR2 are DFQATT and SNEGSKA (reference sequence). The junction had 10 bases not matched to a gene; V was cut back by 7 bases and J by 5 bases. This CDR3 has 13 residues. The CDR3 loop is CSGNRGADTEAFF. CDR3 nucleotides: TGCAGTGGTAACAGGGGAGCGGATACTGAAGCTTTCTTT.